The rows below give T cell receptor beta chains drawn from one sample of a study of shared clonotypes between healthy human individuals. Only in-frame clones appear in the TCRdb table, and some are missing; sequencing was by immunoSEQ multiplex PCR. The data contain roughly 1,000,000 clones, about 80% of them seen just once; the ten biggest clones take up 0.5% to 0.6%. The sample consisted of memory CD4+ T cells from PBMCs. Every receptor here comes from a man in his late teens or twenties in good health. Some clones in this sample may be carry-over from other donors' samples. The CDR3 runs from the conserved cysteine through the conserved F or W. Fields, in order: J gene, V gene, clone size, D gene, CDR3 DNA, CDR3 protein. The D gene is left open where the match is weak. Size tells how often a clone was seen (once, few, many) or the class of an expanded clone, and some rows leave it out.

>TRBJ2-1|TRBV27|NA|TRBD1
TGTGCCAGCAGTCTCGGGACAGGTCAATACAATGAGCAGTTCTTC
CASSLGTGQYNEQFF
>TRBJ1-5|TRBV19|NA|NA
TGTGCCAGTAGTATAATCGGAAGCAATCAGCCCCAGCATTTT
CASSIIGSNQPQHF
>TRBJ1-3|TRBV5-1|NA|TRBD1
TGCGCCAGCAGCCCACAGGGGGTAACTGGAAACACCATATATTTT
CASSPQGVTGNTIYF
>TRBJ2-5|TRBV27|NA|NA
TGTGCCAGCAGTTACGGTGGGGAGACCCAGTACTTC
CASSYGGETQYF
>TRBJ1-1|TRBV18|few|NA
TGTGCCAGCTCCTCGGGGGGGAACACTGAAGCTTTCTTT
CASSSGGNTEAFF
>TRBJ2-1|TRBV5-4|NA|TRBD2
TGTGCCAGCACCAATCAGCGTGCGGGAGGGCACAATGAGCAGTTCTTC
CASTNQRAGGHNEQFF
>TRBJ2-1|TRBV6-1|NA|TRBD2
TGTGCCAGCAGGTGGGCGGGAGTAGCCTACAATGAGCAGTTCTTC
CASRWAGVAYNEQFF
>TRBJ2-7|TRBV7-9|NA|TRBD1
TGTGCCAGCAGCCCTGACAGGGGAGGAAACGAGCAGTACTTC
CASSPDRGGNEQYF
>TRBJ2-1|TRBV4-1|many|TRBD2
TGCGCCAGCAGCCTAGTCCCCACTAGCGGCCCATACAATGAGCAGTTCTTC
CASSLVPTSGPYNEQFF
>TRBJ1-2|TRBV29-1|NA|TRBD1
TGCAGCGTCTTCGGACAGGGAGCATATGGCTACACCTTC
CSVFGQGAYGYTF
>TRBJ2-7|TRBV11-2|NA|TRBD2
TGTGCCAGCAGCTTAGTGGGGTCTAGCGGGCTTTACGAGCAGTACTTC
CASSLVGSSGLYEQYF
>TRBJ2-1|TRBV7-3|NA|TRBD2
TGTGCCAGCAGCTTAATTGCTAGCGGGCCCGCCGGCTCCTACAATGAGCAGTTCTTC
CASSLIASGPAGSYNEQFF
>TRBJ2-7|TRBV27|NA|NA
TGTGCCAGCAGTCCTCGAGGGGCGGGACGGTACGAGCAGTACTTC
CASSPRGAGRYEQYF
>TRBJ2-7|TRBV7-8|NA|NA
TGTGCCAGCAGACTGGGGATCTCCTACGAGCAGTACTTC
CASRLGISYEQYF
>TRBJ2-7|TRBV5-1|NA|NA
TGCGCCAGCAGCCCGCAGGGAGCTCCAGGGTCGGGACGCGAGCAGTACTTC
CASSPQGAPGSGREQYF
>TRBJ2-7|TRBV7-8|NA|NA
TGTGCCAGCAGCCGGGGGCTACGATACGAGCAGTACTTC
CASSRGLRYEQYF
>TRBJ2-3|TRBV28|NA|TRBD2
TGTGCCAGCCGAACTAGCGGATTTACTCGTAGCACAGATACGCAGTATTTT
CASRTSGFTRSTDTQYF
>TRBJ2-3|TRBV2|NA|TRBD1
TGTGCCAGCAGTGAGGGGACAGTTGGCGATACGCAGTATTTT
CASSEGTVGDTQYF
>TRBJ1-1|TRBV25-1|NA|NA
TGTGCCAGCAGTGAAGTGGGTTCGAACACTGAAGCTTTCTTT
CASSEVGSNTEAFF
>TRBJ2-5|TRBV15|NA|NA
TGTGCCACCAGCAGAGGTGCCCTAGCGGAGACCCAGTACTTC
CATSRGALAETQYF
>TRBJ1-5|TRBV19|NA|NA
TGTGCCAGTAGTATACCAGGCAGTCTGTGGCCCCAGCATTTT
CASSIPGSLWPQHF
>TRBJ1-5|TRBV29-1|few|TRBD1
TGCAGCGTTGTTTCAGGGGGCGGTCAGCCCCAGCATTTT
CSVVSGGGQPQHF
>TRBJ1-5|TRBV6-5|NA|TRBD1
TGTGCCAGCAGTTCCTTACAGGGGGCTAACCAGCCCCAGCATTTT
CASSSLQGANQPQHF
>TRBJ2-2|TRBV7-3|NA|NA
TGTGCCAGCAGCTTAAATCGGGGATCCGGGGAGCTGTTTTTT
CASSLNRGSGELFF
>TRBJ2-7|TRBV27|NA|TRBD2
TGTGCCAGCGCGGGGATAGCGGGAGGTGAGAGGCGCCGGTACTTC
CASAGIAGGERRRYF
>TRBJ2-1|TRBV9|NA|TRBD2
TGTGCCAGCAGCCCCCCCGGGACTAGCACCTACAATGAGCAGTTCTTC
CASSPPGTSTYNEQFF
>TRBJ2-1|TRBV7-2|few|TRBD2
TGTGCCAGCAGCTTAGGGACTAGTACCTACAATGAGCAGTTCTTC
CASSLGTSTYNEQFF
>TRBJ2-1|TRBV7-6|NA|NA
TGTGCCAGCAGCCGAGAGAATGAGCAGTTCTTC
CASSRENEQFF
>TRBJ1-1|TRBV5-1|NA|NA
TGCGCCAGCAGCTTGATGGCAGACATGAACACTGAAGCTTTCTTT
CASSLMADMNTEAFF
>TRBJ1-5|TRBV4-3|few|NA
TGCGCCAGCAGCCAAGAGGAAAATCAGCCCCAGCATTTT
CASSQEENQPQHF
>TRBJ2-1|TRBV18|few|TRBD1
TGTGCCAGCTCACCCCTAGCAGGGGGAACATGGTACAATGAGCAGTTCTTC
CASSPLAGGTWYNEQFF
>TRBJ1-5|TRBV5-4|NA|NA
TGTGCCAGCAGCGCGGACGGTCGCAATCAGCCCCAGCATTTT
CASSADGRNQPQHF
>TRBJ1-5|TRBV5-1|NA|NA
TGCGCCAGCAGCTGGGGGGGGAACAATCAGCCCCAGCATTTT
CASSWGGNNQPQHF
>TRBJ2-7|TRBV28|few|TRBD1
TGTGCCAGCAGTCTCCCGGACAGGGGGCGAGAGCAGTACTTC
CASSLPDRGREQYF
>TRBJ1-1|TRBV30|NA|NA
TGTGCCTGGAACAAACCGGGAGTCCGCAACACTGAAGCTTTCTTT
CAWNKPGVRNTEAFF
>TRBJ2-5|TRBV29-1|NA|NA
TGCAGCGTCCTCGGTGGAGGGGGGGGAGAGACCCAGTACTTC
CSVLGGGGGETQYF
>TRBJ2-3|TRBV7-9|NA|NA
TGTGCCAGCAGCTTACGTCCGGCGGCTCTTAGCACAGATACGCAGTATTTT
CASSLRPAALSTDTQYF
>TRBJ2-3|TRBV7-2|few|TRBD2
TGTGCCAGCAGCTTAGTCGGCGGGAGGGCAGATACGCAGTATTTT
CASSLVGGRADTQYF
>TRBJ2-1|TRBV7-8|NA|NA
TGTGCCAGCAGATACCGGGACTACAATGAGCAGTTCTTC
CASRYRDYNEQFF
>TRBJ2-2|TRBV6-1|NA|NA
TGTGCCAGCAGACTCGTCACCGGGGAGCTGTTTTTT
CASRLVTGELFF
>TRBJ1-3|TRBV18|NA|TRBD1
TGTGCCAGCTCACCATATTCCGGGACAGGGCAAAACACCATATATTTT
CASSPYSGTGQNTIYF
>TRBJ1-3|TRBV16|NA|NA
TGTGCCAGCAGCCAATCCCGCCCCAAGACTGGAAACACCATATATTTT
CASSQSRPKTGNTIYF
>TRBJ2-2|TRBV9|NA|TRBD2
TGTGCCAGCAGCGTGCCCCCGGGACTAGCTTATCTCACCGGGGAGCTGTTTTTT
CASSVPPGLAYLTGELFF
>TRBJ1-5|TRBV5-5|NA|TRBD1
TGTGCCAGCAGCTTGGACGGGACAGAAAATCAGCCCCAGCATTTT
CASSLDGTENQPQHF
>TRBJ1-2|TRBV27|few|NA
TGTGCCAGCAGTCCGGCAGGGCTAGGATCGGGCTACACCTTC
CASSPAGLGSGYTF
>TRBJ2-2|TRBV10-3|few|TRBD2
TGTGCCACCCAACTAGCGGTGGACACCGGGGAGCTGTTTTTT
CATQLAVDTGELFF
>TRBJ2-3|TRBV29-1|NA|NA
TGCAGCGTTGGTTTTTTGGCGCAGTATTTT
CSVGFLAQYF
>TRBJ1-1|TRBV10-1|NA|NA
TGCGCCAGCAGTGAGTTCCCGAACACTGAAGCTTTCTTT
CASSEFPNTEAFF
>TRBJ2-3|TRBV7-9|NA|NA
TGTGCCAGCAGCTTAGGAAGTCTCCAGGATACGCAGTATTTT
CASSLGSLQDTQYF
>TRBJ1-5|TRBV19|NA|NA
TGTGCCAGTAGTGACCCGGCAAGCAATCAGCCCCAGCATTTT
CASSDPASNQPQHF